These 29 T cell receptor beta chains were sequenced from one sample in a study of blood T cell repertoires in COVID-19. Profiling relied on immunoSEQ multiplex PCR, and the TCRdb table lists in-frame clones only, not all of them. This table has fewer than 300,000 clones, approximately 82% appearing once. Sequencing was done on a sample of peripheral blood. These receptors all come from a woman in her late teens or twenties with acute or convalescent COVID-19.

The chain joins TRBV15 to TRBJ2-7; the match to TRBD2 covers 7 bases. The CDR3 is 14 amino acids. V dropped 1 base and J dropped 5; count of bases not matched to a gene: 5. The germline gives CDR1 LNHNV, CDR2 YYDKDF (reference sequence). CDR3 coding DNA: TGTGCCACCAGCAGAGTCGGGGGGATCGACGAGCAGTACTTC. Encoded protein: CATSRVGGIDEQYF.

The chain has TRBV28 and TRBJ1-3; TRBD1 matches 8 bases. Trimming removed 8 bases from V and 12 bases from J; junction bases left unmatched: 15. The length of the CDR3 is 14 residues. Germline CDR1 reads MDHEN; CDR2 reads SYDVKM. This CDR3 reads CASGQGALPWHIYF. CDR3 sequence (DNA): TGTGCCAGCGGCCAGGGGGCGCTTCCGTGGCACATATATTTT.

In this sample, this clone turned up a few times. This chain uses TRBV24-1 with TRBJ1-2; 9 bases align to TRBD1. Germline V gene sequence: CDR1 KGHDR, CDR2 SFDVKD. The trim removed 4 bases at V and 2 bases at J, leaving 16 bases unmatched. The CDR3 has 19 residues. The CDR3 coding sequence is TGTGCCACCAGTGACCTAGAGGACAGGGGTAAGGCCACCAACTATGGCTACACCTTC. As protein: CATSDLEDRGKATNYGYTF.

The rearrangement links TRBV9 to TRBJ2-5; D might be TRBD2 (6 bases). CDR1 SGDLS and CDR2 YYNGEE come from the germline V gene. This CDR3 contains 17 residues. Trimming removed 0 bases at V and 1 base at J, with 16 bases between. CDR3 amino acids: CASSVGASGGLQETQYF. The CDR3 DNA is TGTGCCAGCAGCGTAGGGGCCAGCGGAGGGCTCCAAGAGACCCAGTACTTC.

This chain joins TRBV2 and TRBJ2-4, with 7 positions matching TRBD1. The CDR3 is 15 residues long. With 3 bases clipped from V and 6 bases from J, the junction kept 8 bases outside the gene matches. From germline, CDR1 is SNHLY and CDR2 FYNNEI. CDR3 sequence: CASSDEGQPLNIQYF. Written as DNA, the CDR3 is TGTGCCAGCAGTGATGAGGGACAGCCGCTAAACATTCAGTACTTC.

The V gene is TRBV6-1, the J gene TRBJ1-5; D unresolved. The germline gives CDR1 MNHNS, CDR2 SASEGT. This CDR3 has 13 amino acids. The V and J ends lost 2 bases and 6 bases respectively, with 8 bases between them. The CDR3 sequence is CASSEFSSQPQHF. In DNA form, the CDR3 reads TGTGCCAGCAGTGAATTCTCGAGTCAGCCCCAGCATTTT.

This clone occurred a few times. The chain couples TRBV5-6 to TRBJ2-7; weak D call: TRBD2 (6 bases). Germline CDR1 reads SGHDT; CDR2 reads YYEEEE. V was shortened by 4 bases and J by 0 bases, with 11 bases between the two germline ends. This CDR3 comprises 14 residues. The DNA for the CDR3 is TGTGCCAGCAGCCTGGGACTGAACTCCTACGAGCAGTACTTC. As protein: CASSLGLNSYEQYF.

The chain employs TRBV2 and TRBJ2-5; 7 bases agree with TRBD2. Per germline, CDR1 SNHLY and CDR2 FYNNEI. The ends lost 2 bases at V and 3 bases at J; junction bases unmatched: 0. The CDR3 is 13 residues long. Written as DNA, the CDR3 is TGTGCCAGCAGTGAACTAGCGGAAGAGACCCAGTACTTC. Protein: CASSELAEETQYF.

This chain links TRBV19 with TRBJ1-2; 7 nucleotides align to TRBD1. The CDR3 sequence is 13 residues long. After removal of 6 bases from V and 5 bases from J, the junction contained 6 bases not matched to a gene. Per germline, CDR1 LNHDA and CDR2 SQIVND (reference sequence). CDR3 sequence: CASRNPGGYGYTF. CDR3 DNA: TGTGCCAGTAGGAATCCAGGGGGTTATGGCTACACCTTC.

V usage is TRBV27 and J usage is TRBJ2-3, with 13 bases fitting TRBD2. Germline CDR1 MNHEY, CDR2 SMNVEV (reference sequence). The length of the CDR3 is 16 residues. J was trimmed by 4 bases and V by 5 bases; bases with no gene match: 6. CDR3 DNA sequence: TGTGCCAGCAGTAAACAACTAGCGGGAGGGCCAGATACGCAGTATTTT. This gives the protein CASSKQLAGGPDTQYF.

The CDR3 region is CASSLAQGGSEQYF. The CDR3 DNA sequence: TGCGCCAGCAGCTTGGCCCAGGGAGGGAGCGAGCAGTACTTC. J is TRBJ2-7 and V is TRBV5-1; 7 nucleotides agree with TRBD2. Germline V gene data show CDR1 as SGHRS and CDR2 as YFSETQ. The CDR3 length is 14 residues. J was trimmed by 6 bases and V by 0 bases; bases with no gene match: 6.

This chain connects TRBV7-9 to TRBJ2-1; 10 bases fit TRBD2. The germline V gene has CDR1 SEHNR and CDR2 FQNEAQ (reference sequence). With V trimmed by 1 base and J by 9 bases, 12 bases remained unmatched. This CDR3 region has 17 residues. The CDR3 DNA follows: TGTGCCAGCAGCTTAGTTCTAAGGGCTAGCGGGAGAGGTGAGCAGTTCTTC. It encodes CASSLVLRASGRGEQFF.

V and J are TRBV9 and TRBJ2-2; possibly TRBD2 for D (5 bases). The germline gives CDR1 SGDLS, CDR2 YYNGEE. Deletions cut 4 bases from V and 0 bases from J, with 13 bases between. The CDR3 is 16 residues long. The chain's CDR3 is CASSPDATTNTGELFF. The CDR3 DNA is TGTGCCAGCAGCCCGGACGCGACTACGAACACCGGGGAGCTGTTTTTT.

V gene TRBV6-5 combines with J gene TRBJ1-1; 7 bases agree with TRBD1. V trimming: 2 bases; J trimming: 0 bases; junction bases outside the gene matches: 3. CDR1 is MNHEY, CDR2 SVGAGI, per germline. CDR3 size: 15 residues. Here the CDR3 reads CASSYGDSMNTEAFF. The CDR3 region has the DNA TGTGCCAGCAGTTACGGGGACAGCATGAACACTGAAGCTTTCTTT.

This clone was counted a single time. V and J are TRBV29-1 and TRBJ2-2, with TRBD1 matching over 9 bases. The V segment lost 5 bases and the J segment 2 bases; nucleotides outside the gene matches: 6. Germline CDR1 SQVTM, CDR2 ANQGSEA. CDR3 length equals 15 residues. In DNA form, the CDR3 reads TGCAGCGTTCTACCGGGACAGGGAAACACCGGGGAGCTGTTTTTT. Translating gives CSVLPGQGNTGELFF.

The CDR3 DNA sequence: TGTGCCAGCACCCCACCGGGACAGCGCACAGATACGCAGTATTTT. It codes for CASTPPGQRTDTQYF. The chain recombines TRBV6-5 with TRBJ2-3; TRBD1 aligns across 7 bases. Germline V gene sequence: CDR1 MNHEY, CDR2 SVGAGI. The trim removed 7 bases at V and 1 base at J, leaving 8 bases unmatched. The CDR3 runs 15 residues.

The chain employs TRBV6-6 and TRBJ1-6; 10 bases are shared with TRBD1. The CDR3 extends over 16 amino acids. V shed 5 bases, J shed 3 bases, and the junction held 4 bases outside the gene matches. Germline CDR1 reads MNHNY; CDR2 reads SVGAGI (reference sequence). Here the CDR3 reads CASSTTGGDYNSPLHF. Written as DNA, the CDR3 is TGTGCCAGCAGTACGACAGGGGGCGACTATAATTCACCCCTCCACTTT.

The V call is TRBV5-1, the J call TRBJ2-5; the D gene is possibly TRBD1 (6 bases). Trimming removed 0 bases from V and 13 bases from J, with 16 bases in between. Germline loops: CDR1 SGHRS, CDR2 YFSETQ. This CDR3 contains 13 residues. The CDR3 reads CASSLGPGEQGYF. The CDR3 nucleotides read TGCGCCAGCAGCTTGGGTCCCGGGGAACAGGGGTACTTC.

The chain links TRBV13 to TRBJ2-1, with 10 bases lining up with TRBD2. The CDR3 runs 19 residues. Germline V gene data show CDR1 as PRHDT and CDR2 as FYEKMQ (reference sequence). Unmatched junction bases numbered 13, after V lost 5 bases and J lost 0 bases. Written as DNA, the CDR3 is TGTGCCAGCAGCCCAAGAGGAGATAGCGGGAGGAGCTCCTACAATGAGCAGTTCTTC. Protein sequence: CASSPRGDSGRSSYNEQFF.

V usage is TRBV7-2 and J usage is TRBJ1-3; TRBD1 might be the D (5 bases). The V gene's germline CDR1 is SGHTA and CDR2 FQGNSA. Trimming removed 1 base from V and 2 bases from J, with 6 bases in between. CDR3 length equals 14 residues. CDR3 sequence: CASSLVGAGNTIYF. As DNA, the CDR3 is TGTGCCAGCAGCTTAGTAGGGGCTGGAAACACCATATATTTT. The full variable domain, in which reference TRBV7-2 and TRBJ1-3 provide the parts outside the CDR3, is GAGVSQSPSNKVTEKGKDVELRCDPISGHTALYWYRQSLGQGLEFLIYFQGNSAPDKSGLPSDRFSAERTGGSVSTLTIQRTQQEDSAVYLCASSLVGAGNTIYFGEGSWLTVV.

This clone was counted only a few times. The chain combines TRBV9 with TRBJ2-2, with 8 bases lining up with TRBD2. This CDR3 has 15 amino acids. V gave up 4 bases and J gave up 4 bases; unmatched junction bases: 6. Looked up from germline, CDR1 is SGDLS and CDR2 is YYNGEE. CDR3 sequence (DNA): TGTGCCAGCAGCCCGAGCGGGAGCGCCACCGGGGAGCTGTTTTTT. Its protein is CASSPSGSATGELFF.

The chain uses TRBV7-8 and TRBJ2-1; tentatively, D is TRBD2 (6 bases). In germline, CDR1 is SGHVS, CDR2 FQNEAQ. Trimming shortened V by 1 base and J by 4 bases, and 14 bases separated the two germline ends. The CDR3 is 16 residues long. The CDR3 spells CASSLVGLARYNEQFF. CDR3 coding DNA: TGTGCCAGCAGCTTAGTTGGTCTAGCGCGATACAATGAGCAGTTCTTC.

The rearrangement links TRBV28 to TRBJ1-2, with D maybe TRBD1 (5 bases). The V gene's germline CDR1 is MDHEN and CDR2 SYDVKM. This CDR3 region has 14 residues. V was clipped by 2 bases and J by 5 bases, with 12 bases between them. In DNA, the CDR3 is TGTGCCAGCAGTTTAGGGTCCAGGGTGTATGGCTACACCTTC. It specifies CASSLGSRVYGYTF.

The chain carries TRBV6-2 or TRBV6-3 and TRBJ2-5, with D perhaps matching TRBD2 (7 bases). The CDR3 loop spans 15 amino acids. V dropped 1 base and J dropped 1 base, with 10 bases sitting between them. CDR1 is MNHEY and CDR2 is SVGEGT in the germline V gene. CDR3 region: CASSYLGGAQETQYF. The CDR3 DNA follows: TGTGCCAGCAGTTACTTAGGGGGGGCCCAAGAGACCCAGTACTTC.

CDR3 nucleotides: TGTGCCAGCAGTACCGATCAGGGTAAGCACTACGAGCAGTACTTC. Translated, it gives CASSTDQGKHYEQYF. V gene TRBV6-2 or TRBV6-3 combines with J gene TRBJ2-7; tentatively, D is TRBD1 (5 bases). Trimming pared 5 bases from V and 3 bases from J, leaving 17 bases between. The CDR3 length is 15 residues. The germline V gene has CDR1 MNHEY and CDR2 SVGEGT.

This sequence joins TRBV9 and TRBJ2-3; D may be TRBD2 (5 bases). CDR1 and CDR2 (germline): SGDLS, YYNGEE. The ends were cut back, 0 bases at V and 4 bases at J, with 6 bases in the middle. The length of the CDR3 is 13 residues. CDR3: CASSVVGADTQYF. The CDR3 region has the DNA TGTGCCAGCAGCGTAGTCGGGGCAGATACGCAGTATTTT.

J is TRBJ1-3 and V is TRBV7-8; D not certain. Trimming took off 2 bases at V and 0 bases at J, with 8 bases between the two ends. Germline CDR1 reads SGHVS; CDR2 reads FQNEAQ. This CDR3 region has 15 residues. The DNA of the CDR3 is TGTGCCAGCAGCTTAATGTCCTACTCTGGAAACACCATATATTTT. It yields the protein CASSLMSYSGNTIYF.

This chain uses TRBV2 with TRBJ2-1; D gene ambiguous. The CDR3 consists of 11 residues. Deletions cut 11 bases from V and 4 bases from J, with 9 bases between. Germline CDR1 reads SNHLY; CDR2 reads FYNNEI. CDR3: CAGDKYNEQFF. The CDR3 nucleotides read TGTGCCGGTGACAAATACAATGAGCAGTTCTTC.

This clone was counted a few times. This chain links TRBV6-5 with TRBJ2-3, with 9 positions matching TRBD1. The ends lost 3 bases at V and 12 bases at J; junction bases unmatched: 7. The germline V gene has CDR1 MNHEY and CDR2 SVGAGI. The CDR3 length is 13 residues. DNA for the CDR3: TGTGCCAGCAGTTATATCGGGACAGGGACCCAGTATTTT. Translating it yields CASSYIGTGTQYF.